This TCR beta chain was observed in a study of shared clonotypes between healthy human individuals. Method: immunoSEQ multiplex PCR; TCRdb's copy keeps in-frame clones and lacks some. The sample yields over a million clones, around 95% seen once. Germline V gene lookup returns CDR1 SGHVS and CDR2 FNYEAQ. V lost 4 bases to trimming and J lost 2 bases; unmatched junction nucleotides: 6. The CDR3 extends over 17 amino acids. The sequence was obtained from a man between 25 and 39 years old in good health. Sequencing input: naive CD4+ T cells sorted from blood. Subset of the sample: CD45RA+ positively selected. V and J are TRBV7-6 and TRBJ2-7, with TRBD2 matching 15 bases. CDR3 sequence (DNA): TGTGCCAGCAGCTCGGGACTAGCGGGAGGTTTAACCTACGAGCAGTACTTC. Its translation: CASSSGLAGGLTYEQYF. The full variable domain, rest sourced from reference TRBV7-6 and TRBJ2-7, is GAGVSQSPRYKVTKRGQDVALRCDPISGHVSLYWYRQALGQGPEFLTYFNYEAQQDKSGLPNDRFSAERPEGSISTLTIQRTEQRDSAMYRCASSSGLAGGLTYEQYFGPGTRLTVT.